The 20 T cell receptor beta chains below all came from one sample that was sequenced in a study of tumor-infiltrating lymphocytes in primary liver carcinoma. Unsorted bulk tissue of about 18-32 mg yielded co-extracted RNA and DNA. Constant-region priming of around 530 ng total RNA yielded TCR beta cDNA. A slightly modified ARM-PCR protocol with three nested multiplex PCR rounds produced these TCR beta libraries. In the first two PCR rounds, TRBV1-TRBV30 forward primers were paired with a C-beta reverse primer, and each round lasted approximately 9 cycles. TCRdb called the multiplex PCR reads again in MiXCR, with one record for every CDR3 protein. The sample consists of approximately 92,000 distinct CDR3 sequences, around three quarters of them appearing once. Sequencing input: liver tumor tissue from sampling region 5. Subset specified: tumor region T5, tumor centre. All receptors come from a woman aged 55-70 years with primary liver carcinoma and hepatitis B virus infection.

A note on this clonotype: A junction boundary mismatches the germline segment, possibly from a read error. The J gene is TRBJ2-7, the V gene TRBV5-5; TRBD2 matches 8 bases. Germline V lookup: CDR1 SGHKS, CDR2 YYEKEE (reference sequence). This CDR3 has 15 residues. DNA of the CDR3: TGTGCCAACAGTTTTAGCGGGACCAGCTCATACGAGCAATACTTC. The encoded protein is CANSFSGTSSYEQYF.

This clonotype was detected only once. The junction and the germline gene differ at one end; a read error may be behind it. The chain employs TRBV2 and TRBJ1-5; TRBD1 matches 9 bases. CDR1 SNHLY and CDR2 FYNNEI come from the germline V gene. The CDR3 is made up of 14 amino acids. The CDR3 loop is CTSSTGGLGQPQHF. In nucleotides, the CDR3 is TGTACCAGCAGTACAGGGGGCTTGGGTCAGCCCCAGCATTTT.

Concerning this clonotype itself: The junction shows a germline mismatch at one end, possibly a read error. The chain has TRBV28 and TRBJ2-5; D assignment may be TRBD1 or TRBD2 (6 bases each). The germline V gene encodes CDR1 MDHEN and CDR2 SYDVKM. The CDR3 is 15 residues long. This chain's CDR3 is CASGLGGGSVKTQYF. CDR3 DNA: TGTGCCAGCGGTTTAGGAGGGGGGTCCGTAAAGACCCAGTACTTC.

For this clonotype: One end of the junction is discordant with germline, which a read error may explain. The rearrangement joins TRBV11-2 to TRBJ2-7; 7 nucleotides line up with TRBD2. The CDR3 length is 14 residues. Germline V gene data show CDR1 as SGHAT and CDR2 as FQNNGV. As DNA, the CDR3 is TGTGCCAGCAACCCAAGCGGGACGGGTGCCAAGCAGTATTTC. Translated: CASNPSGTGAKQYF.

The chain has TRBV11-2 and TRBJ2-1; the match to TRBD2 covers 9 bases. The CDR3 totals 17 residues. The germline CDR1 and CDR2 sequences are SGHAT and FQNNGV. V was pared by 7 bases and J by 8 bases, with 18 bases of the junction left unmatched. CDR3 residues: CASNRRLAGGSGDEQFF. The CDR3 DNA sequence: TGTGCCAGCAACAGGAGACTGGCGGGAGGGTCGGGGGATGAGCAGTTCTTC.

The rearrangement joins TRBV7-9 to TRBJ2-1; possible D gene TRBD1, 5 bases. V was shortened by 3 bases and J by 10 bases, with 16 bases between the two germline ends. This CDR3 is built from 14 residues. From germline, CDR1 is SEHNR and CDR2 FQNEAQ (reference sequence). The CDR3 coding sequence is TGTGCCAGCAGCTTCCAAGGAACGGACATCGAGCAGTTCTTC. Its translation: CASSFQGTDIEQFF.

For this clonotype: Germline is not matched at one junction end, which may reflect a read error. J is TRBJ2-4 and V is TRBV11-2; possible D gene TRBD1, 6 bases. Germline assignment: CDR1 SGHAT and CDR2 FQNNGV. The CDR3 sequence is 15 residues long. CDR3 residues: CARSLDGWGRDIQCF. Here the CDR3 DNA reads TGTGCTAGGAGCTTAGATGGTTGGGGGCGCGACATTCAGTGCTTC.

Remarks on this clonotype: The germline gene is not matched at one end of the junction; a read error may be the cause. This chain joins TRBV28 and TRBJ2-5, with D possibly TRBD1 on 6 matching bases. Germline V gene lookup returns CDR1 MDHEN and CDR2 SYDVKM. The CDR3 extends over 13 amino acids. The CDR3 protein is CAISVTGQGTQYF. The DNA of the CDR3 is TGTGCCATCAGTGTAACAGGGCAAGGGACCCAGTACTTC. Variable domain in full (rest from reference TRBV28 and TRBJ2-5): DVKVTQSSRYLVKRTGEKVFLECVQDMDHENMFWYRQDPGLGLRLIYFSYDVKMKEKGDIPEGYSVSREKKERFSLILESASTNQTSMYLCAISVTGQGTQYFGPGTRLLVL.

Points on this clonotype: The missing conserved phenylalanine or tryptophan at the end of this CDR3 makes a read error likely. This chain connects TRBV19 to TRBJ2-7; D remains ambiguous. Trimming removed 4 bases at V and 9 bases at J, with 10 bases between. Germline-derived CDR1 and CDR2 are LNHDA and SQIVND (reference sequence). The CDR3 totals 11 residues. The CDR3 coding sequence is TGTGCCAGTAGTAACGGTGATAGGCAGTACTTA. Protein sequence: CASSNGDRQYL.

This rearrangement joins TRBV12-3 or TRBV12-4 to TRBJ1-1, with TRBD1 matching 8 bases. V trimming: 10 bases; J trimming: 1 base; junction bases outside the gene matches: 14. This CDR3 is built from 16 residues. The CDR3 reads CANSAGTGQGNTEAFF. Here the CDR3 DNA reads TGTGCCAACAGCGCAGGAACCGGACAGGGGAACACTGAAGCTTTCTTT.

Notes on this clonotype: This CDR3 is missing its conserved last phenylalanine or tryptophan, likely due to a read error. The V call is TRBV5-1, the J call TRBJ2-7; 14 bases fit TRBD2. CDR1 and CDR2 from the germline V gene are SGHRS and YFSETQ. V lost 4 bases and J lost 3; bases outside the gene matches: 9. The CDR3 spans 17 residues. CDR3 protein: CASSGGTSGGVVYEQYL. CDR3 nucleotides: TGCGCCAGCAGCGGCGGGACTAGCGGGGGTGTAGTCTACGAGCAGTACCTC.

This clonotype was seen ten or more times. V usage is TRBV29-1 and J usage is TRBJ2-7; 15 bases agree with TRBD2. Germline V gives CDR1 SQVTM, CDR2 ANQGSEA. V shed 7 bases and J 7 bases; nucleotides not matched to a gene: 8. The CDR3 covers 14 residues. The CDR3 coding sequence is TGCAGCGCCGGACTAGCGGGAGGGCCGAGTGAGCAGTACTTC. It specifies CSAGLAGGPSEQYF.

With respect to this clonotype: A much larger clone lies a single base off, so this may be a read error. The rearrangement joins TRBV6-6 to TRBJ2-5; unclear D gene. CDR3 length: 12 amino acids. CDR1 is MNHNY and CDR2 is SVGAGI in the germline V gene (reference sequence). Trimming took off 6 bases at V and 1 base at J, with 6 bases between the two ends. The CDR3 loop reads CASSRFQETQYF. CDR3 nucleotide sequence: TGTGCCAGCAGCCGGTTCCAAGAGACCCAGTACTTC.

Note on this clonotype: This clone may be a read error of a much larger clone one base away. The chain carries TRBV7-8 and TRBJ2-5; D is possibly TRBD1 (6 bases). Germline CDR1 reads SGHVS; CDR2 reads FQNEAQ. CDR3 length: 15 residues. V was cut by 8 bases and J by 0 bases, with 16 bases left in between. The CDR3 region has the DNA TGTGCCAGCGGCACAGAACAGGGCAACCAAGAGACCCAGTACTTC. This sequence encodes CASGTEQGNQETQYF. The full variable domain, with the rest looked up from reference TRBV7-8 and TRBJ2-5, is GAGVSQSPRYKVAKRGQDVALRCDPISGHVSLFWYQQALGQGPEFLTYFQNEAQLDKSGLPSDRFFAERPEGSVSTLKIQRTQQEDSAVYLCASGTEQGNQETQYFGPGTRLLVL.

The chain couples TRBV6-5 to TRBJ2-5, with D possibly being TRBD1 or TRBD2 (6 bases each). This CDR3 contains 14 residues. CDR1 and CDR2 from the germline V gene are MNHEY and SVGAGI. The CDR3 protein is CVRSEEGGLWPRYF. The CDR3, as DNA: TGTGTCAGGAGCGAGGAGGGGGGCCTTTGGCCCCGATACTTC.

Comment on this clonotype: One junction end does not reproduce the germline sequence, and a read error may be involved. The chain joins TRBV11-3 to TRBJ2-1; possible D gene TRBD2, 6 bases. CDR1 SGHNT and CDR2 YENEEA come from the germline V gene. This CDR3 has 13 amino acids. In DNA form, the CDR3 reads TGTACCAGCACTGTCGGGGGCTACAATGAGCAGTTCTTC. Translating gives CTSTVGGYNEQFF.

The rearrangement links TRBV29-1 to TRBJ2-5; possibly TRBD2 for D (6 bases). Germline-derived CDR1 and CDR2 are SQVTM and ANQGSEA. The CDR3 is 13 amino acids. Between the trimmed V and J ends, which lost 8 bases and 1 base, there was a span of 14 bases. In nucleotides, the CDR3 is TGCAGCTCGACTAGGACTGCCCAAGAGACCCAGTACTTC. This encodes CSSTRTAQETQYF.

This clonotype was counted between two and nine times. J is TRBJ2-7 and V is TRBV7-9, with no clear D. The V and J ends lost 4 bases and 2 bases respectively, with 21 bases between them. CDR1 SEHNR and CDR2 FQNEAQ come from the germline V gene (reference sequence). This CDR3 contains 17 residues. The CDR3 protein is CASSSKTPSSTTYEQYF. In DNA, the CDR3 is TGTGCCAGCAGCTCTAAGACCCCCAGCTCTACTACCTACGAGCAGTACTTC.

The genes are TRBV11-2 and TRBJ2-1; TRBD2 agrees at 8 bases. Germline V gene sequence: CDR1 SGHAT, CDR2 FQNNGV. CDR3 length equals 15 residues. The CDR3 DNA sequence: TGTGTCAACAGCTGGGCTAGCGGGTTTAACATTGAGCAGTTCTTC. Translating gives CVNSWASGFNIEQFF.

This clonotype has only a few counts. The junction departs from the called germline gene at one end, perhaps through a read error. The chain combines TRBV4-1 with TRBJ2-2; possibly TRBD2 for D (6 bases). Germline CDR1 reads MGHRA; CDR2 reads YSYEKL. The CDR3 has 16 amino acids. The CDR3 nucleotides are TGCGCCAGCAGTCAAGCCGAGACTAGAATTGGCGGGGAGCTGTTTTTT. Translated, it gives CASSQAETRIGGELFF.